These 18 T cell receptor beta chains were all obtained from the same sample, sequenced in a study of blood T cell repertoires in COVID-19. Here immunoSEQ multiplex PCR was the method, and the copy in TCRdb shows in-frame clones only, minus some. The sample contains roughly 700,000 clones, about 90% of which appear only once. Material for sequencing was peripheral blood. The receptors were sampled from a woman between 18 and 29 years old with acute or convalescent COVID-19.

This clone was seen ten or more times. The chain joins TRBV3-1 (or the pseudogene TRBV3-2) to TRBJ2-7; 14 bases fit TRBD2. J lost 3 bases, V lost 1 base, and 5 bases had no gene match. Germline assignment: CDR1 LGHDT and CDR2 YNNKEL (reference sequence). The CDR3 covers 17 residues. The CDR3 nucleotides are TGTGCCAGCAGCCAAGCTAGGACTAGCGGGGGGTACTACGAGCAGTACTTC. It is translated as CASSQARTSGGYYEQYF.

This chain's CDR3 is CASSQTLGQPQHF. For the CDR3, the DNA is TGTGCCAGCAGCCAGACACTGGGTCAGCCCCAGCATTTT. The genes are TRBV7-3 and TRBJ1-5, with no clear D. The CDR3 is 13 residues long. Trimming left V 5 bases short and J 6 bases short, with 11 bases between. CDR1 is SGHTA and CDR2 is FQGTGA in the germline V gene.

The chain recombines TRBV6-5 with TRBJ2-5, with 8 bases identical to TRBD1. The CDR3 extends over 14 amino acids. Germline V lookup: CDR1 MNHEY, CDR2 SVGAGI. V trimming: 6 bases; J trimming: 5 bases; junction bases outside the gene matches: 8. CDR3 protein: CASRSGGYQETQYF. Here the CDR3 DNA reads TGTGCCAGCAGATCAGGGGGCTATCAGGAGACCCAGTACTTC.

The chain combines TRBV19 with TRBJ2-1; D is possibly TRBD1 (5 bases). The germline V and J ends were trimmed by 7 bases and 0 bases, with 10 bases remaining between them. The CDR3 has 14 residues. CDR1 and CDR2 (germline): LNHDA, SQIVND (reference sequence). CDR3 sequence: CASNQGSSYNEQFF. The DNA of the CDR3 is TGTGCCAGTAACCAGGGAAGCTCCTACAATGAGCAGTTCTTC.

This clone was counted a single time. V and J are TRBV19 and TRBJ1-2; unclear D gene. With 1 base removed from V and 6 bases from J, the gap between germline ends came to 6 bases. Germline CDR1 is LNHDA and CDR2 is SQIVND (reference sequence). The CDR3 runs 12 residues. Here the CDR3 reads CASSIGQNGYTF. The CDR3 DNA reads as TGTGCCAGTAGTATAGGCCAGAATGGCTACACCTTC. Full variable domain (outside the CDR3, taken from reference TRBV19 and TRBJ1-2): DGGITQSPKYLFRKEGQNVTLSCEQNLNHDAMYWYRQDPGQGLRLIYYSQIVNDFQKGDIAEGYSVSREKKESFPLTVTSAQKNPTAFYLCASSIGQNGYTFGSGTRLTVV.

The CDR3 protein is CASSQEMSSNVLTF. The DNA for the CDR3 is TGCGCCAGCAGCCAAGAGATGAGTTCCAACGTCCTGACTTTC. The chain employs TRBV4-3 and TRBJ2-6, with D unclear. The CDR3 spans 14 residues. Germline lookup yields CDR1 LGHNA and CDR2 YSLEER. V shed 0 bases and J shed 8 bases, with 8 bases lying between them.

The CDR3 nucleotides read TGTGCCAGCAGCCATTCAGGGATAACGGTACCCTCTACTGAAGCTTTCTTT. Residues: CASSHSGITVPSTEAFF. The chain links TRBV3-1 (or the pseudogene TRBV3-2) to TRBJ1-1, with TRBD1 as a possible D gene (5 bases). The germline CDR1 and CDR2 sequences are LGHDT and YNNKEL (reference sequence). The CDR3 is 17 residues long. Trimming removed 3 bases from V and 5 bases from J, with 22 bases in between.

V and J are TRBV24-1 and TRBJ2-3; D may be TRBD2 (5 bases). V was shortened by 4 bases and J by 0 bases, with 13 bases between the two germline ends. The germline CDR1 and CDR2 sequences are KGHDR and SFDVKD. The CDR3 consists of 16 residues. The CDR3 loop is CATSEEQLASTDTQYF. CDR3 sequence (DNA): TGTGCCACCAGTGAAGAACAGCTAGCTAGCACAGATACGCAGTATTTT.

The chain is built from TRBV7-2 and TRBJ1-1; the D is unclear. CDR1 is SGHTA and CDR2 is FQGNSA in the germline V gene. The CDR3 spans 12 residues. Trimming stripped 2 bases from V and 6 bases from J, with 7 bases between. The CDR3 sequence is CASSLRRPEAFF. In DNA, the CDR3 is TGTGCCAGCAGCTTAAGGAGGCCTGAAGCTTTCTTT.

The rearrangement uses TRBV3-1 (or the pseudogene TRBV3-2) and TRBJ2-7; possible D gene TRBD1, 5 bases. The CDR3 is made up of 13 amino acids. V dropped 3 bases and J dropped 6 bases, with 12 bases sitting between them. Germline V CDR1 and CDR2: LGHDT, YNNKEL (reference sequence). This CDR3 reads CASSHPRAIEQYF. The CDR3 DNA follows: TGTGCCAGCAGCCATCCCAGGGCCATCGAGCAGTACTTC.

This clone was seen only once. This rearrangement joins TRBV19 to TRBJ1-3; D ambiguous. The germline gives CDR1 LNHDA, CDR2 SQIVND (reference sequence). The CDR3 extends over 17 amino acids. Trimming removed 7 bases from V and 0 bases from J, with 19 bases in between. CDR3 nucleotide sequence: TGTGCCAGTAACGATGCAGGTGCCGTTCCCTCTGGAAACACCATATATTTT. This encodes CASNDAGAVPSGNTIYF.

This clone was seen a handful of times. This chain links TRBV4-3 with TRBJ1-3; D is possibly TRBD1 (6 bases). The CDR3 runs to 20 residues. Germline lookup yields CDR1 LGHNA and CDR2 YSLEER. Trimming cost V 3 bases and J 3 bases, with 27 bases left between them. The CDR3 DNA is TGCGCCAGCAGCCATCATGATGGCACGTCACAGGGTTTTGGTGGAAACACCATATATTTT. Protein product: CASSHHDGTSQGFGGNTIYF.

The V gene is TRBV28, the J gene TRBJ1-2; no clear D gene. The V gene's germline CDR1 is MDHEN and CDR2 SYDVKM. V was clipped by 10 bases and J by 4 bases, with 22 bases between them. The CDR3 totals 15 residues. The CDR3 region has the DNA TGTGCCACTACCTCGGAGGGCGGTCGGTCCTATGGCTACACCTTC. This sequence encodes CATTSEGGRSYGYTF.

CDR3 nucleotides: TGCGCCAGCAGCTTAACTTCAGGGGGCGTCCACAATGAGCAGTTCTTC. Its protein product is CASSLTSGGVHNEQFF. The chain carries TRBV5-1 and TRBJ2-1; 8 bases line up with TRBD1. The CDR3 has 16 residues. Germline V gene data show CDR1 as SGHRS and CDR2 as YFSETQ. With 2 bases clipped from V and 5 bases from J, the junction kept 9 bases outside the gene matches.

The chain employs TRBV24-1 and TRBJ2-7, with D perhaps TRBD1 (6 bases). Germline V gene sequence: CDR1 KGHDR, CDR2 SFDVKD. The CDR3 extends over 16 amino acids. V was clipped by 2 bases and J by 3 bases, with 16 bases between them. CDR3 region: CATSDWTQGPSYEQYF. The CDR3 DNA sequence: TGTGCCACCAGTGATTGGACACAGGGTCCGAGCTACGAGCAGTACTTC.

In regard to this clone: Other DNA variants within this sample encode the same CDR3. The V gene is TRBV25-1, the J gene TRBJ2-7; 9 bases are shared with TRBD2. J was trimmed by 3 bases and V by 5 bases; bases with no gene match: 11. Germline V CDR1 and CDR2: MGHDK, SYGVNS. The CDR3 extends over 16 amino acids. CDR3 DNA sequence: TGTGCCAGCAGTTCCTCCAAGCGGGGGGACCTCTACGAGCAGTACTTC. This gives the protein CASSSSKRGDLYEQYF.

The gene calls are TRBV29-1 and TRBJ2-3; tentatively, D is TRBD2 (5 bases). This CDR3 region has 10 residues. Germline assignment: CDR1 SQVTM and CDR2 ANQGSEA. The V gene lost 6 bases and the J gene lost 5 bases, with 6 bases spanning the gap. As DNA, the CDR3 is TGCAGCGTGGCGGGAGATACGCAGTATTTT. Amino acid sequence: CSVAGDTQYF.

This clone was observed once. This sequence joins TRBV5-6 and TRBJ1-1; D is undetermined. Germline loops: CDR1 SGHDT, CDR2 YYEEEE. V was clipped by 4 bases and J by 0 bases, with 10 bases between them. CDR3 length: 14 residues. The CDR3 DNA reads TGTGCCAGCAGCAGAACAGCTCTGAACACTGAAGCTTTCTTT. Protein product: CASSRTALNTEAFF.